A selection of T cell receptor beta chains follows, all from one sample in a study of T cells in Graves' hyperthyroidism and ophthalmopathy. TCRdb ran MiXCR on the multiplex PCR reads and lists one entry per CDR3 protein. The profile shows hundreds of thousands of distinct CDR3 sequences, 15% to 17% of them singletons. The sample consisted of blood. All receptors derive from a young woman with Graves' hyperthyroidism. The CDR3 runs from the conserved cysteine through the conserved F or W. The D gene is left open where the match is weak. Where a row states a size, it is once, few, many or the class of an expanded clone; other rows omit it.

V	J	size	D	DNA	CDR3
TRBV6-2/TRBV6-3	TRBJ2-2	.	.	TGTGCCAGCAGTTCCGCATCTGGTTTCGGCGGGGAGCTGTTTTTT	CASSSASGFGGELFF
TRBV28	TRBJ2-1	.	TRBD2	TGTGCCAGCAGTTTAGGACTAGGAGGTACAAGCTCCTACAATGAGCAGTTCTTC	CASSLGLGGTSSYNEQFF
TRBV6-1	TRBJ2-7	many	TRBD2	TGTGCCAGCAGTGGCCGGGAGGCCTACGAGCAGTACTTC	CASSGREAYEQYF
TRBV6-1	TRBJ2-1	.	TRBD1	TGTGCCAGCAGTTCCCCCGGACAGGGCGGACACAATGAGCAGTTCTTC	CASSSPGQGGHNEQFF
TRBV5-5	TRBJ1-1	many	.	TGTGCCAGCAGCTTGGAAGGGTTGAGCGCTTTCTTT	CASSLEGLSAFF
TRBV20-1	TRBJ2-5	many	.	TGCAGCTACGAAGGGGGGGCGTTACAAGAGACCCAGTACTTC	CSYEGGALQETQYF
TRBV6-2/TRBV6-3	TRBJ1-6	.	.	TGTGCCAGCAGCCCCCGGGACACCGACCCCCTCCACTTT	CASSPRDTDPLHF
TRBV25-1	TRBJ2-5	.	TRBD1	TGTGCCAGCAGTGAATACCTTACCGGGACAGGGTATAGGGAGACCCAGTACTTC	CASSEYLTGTGYRETQYF
TRBV9	TRBJ2-3	few	TRBD2	TGTGCCAGCAGCCAACCGGGACTAGGCACAGATACGCAGTATTTT	CASSQPGLGTDTQYF
TRBV4-1	TRBJ1-6	.	.	TGCGCCAGCAGCCAAGAGTCAGCTGTAGAGAATTCACCCCTCCACTTT	CASSQESAVENSPLHF
TRBV3-1	TRBJ2-1	many	TRBD2	TGTGCCAGCAGCCATTCCGGGACTAGCAATGAGCAGTTCTTC	CASSHSGTSNEQFF
TRBV19	TRBJ1-1	few	.	TGTGCCAGTAGTATGGTCACTGAAGCTTTCTTT	CASSMVTEAFF
TRBV10-1	TRBJ1-6	.	.	TGCGCCAGCAGTGAGTACCCTGGCTCACCCCTCCACTTT	CASSEYPGSPLHF
TRBV29-1	TRBJ2-2	few	.	TGCAGCGTTGAATTTCGAAGCACCGGGGAGCTGTTTTTT	CSVEFRSTGELFF
TRBV6-6	TRBJ2-7	many	TRBD2	TGTGCCAGCAGTTACTCGGGACTAGCCTACGAGCAGTACTTC	CASSYSGLAYEQYF
TRBV18	TRBJ1-3	.	TRBD1	TGTGCCAGCTCACCACTTCAGGGGGCAAGCGCTGGAAACACCATATATTTT	CASSPLQGASAGNTIYF
TRBV6-5	TRBJ1-6	.	.	TGTGCCGGCAGTTATACAGGGATTCATGGTTCACCCCTCCACTTT	CAGSYTGIHGSPLHF
TRBV5-5	TRBJ1-4	few	.	TGTGCCAGCAGCTTGGCGGTCAGGGATGAAAAACTGTTTTTT	CASSLAVRDEKLFF
TRBV7-2	TRBJ1-6	.	TRBD1	TGTGCCAGCAGCTTAGCAACAGGGGTCGATAATTCACCCCTCCACTTT	CASSLATGVDNSPLHF
TRBV12-3/TRBV12-4	TRBJ2-4	many	.	TGTGCCAGCAGTGGATTGGCCAGCGGAACCTTAGCCAAAAACATTCAGTACTTC	CASSGLASGTLAKNIQYF
TRBV11-3	TRBJ2-1	many	TRBD2	TGTGCCAGCAGCTTAGTCCTAGCGGGAGTAGCGAATGAGCAGTTCTTC	CASSLVLAGVANEQFF
TRBV18	TRBJ1-4	many	.	TGTGCCAGCCAACGGACTGGAAATGAAAAACTGTTTTTT	CASQRTGNEKLFF
TRBV4-1	TRBJ2-1	few	.	TGCGCCAGCAGCCAGGGGCTTAGGGGTCGAGACCCCGGGCCCTACAATGAGCAGTTCTTC	CASSQGLRGRDPGPYNEQFF
TRBV20-1	TRBJ2-3	many	.	TGCAGTGCCCAGGGGGGGAGCACAGATACGCAGTATTTT	CSAQGGSTDTQYF
TRBV9	TRBJ2-7	.	TRBD2	TGTGCCAGCAGCGTCCTAGCGGGAGGGCCTGCCGAGCAGTACTTC	CASSVLAGGPAEQYF
TRBV29-1	TRBJ2-1	.	.	TGCAGCGTCTTTACAGGGTACAATGAGCAGTTCTTC	CSVFTGYNEQFF
TRBV27	TRBJ1-2	.	.	TGTGCCAGCAGTCCTTCACCCGGGACGCCTTATGGCTACACCTTC	CASSPSPGTPYGYTF
TRBV13	TRBJ2-7	many	.	TGTGCCAGCAGCTTAGGGCCATCGGGTGACGAGCAGTACTTC	CASSLGPSGDEQYF
TRBV2	TRBJ1-2	many	.	TGTGCCAGCAGCCCATCTATTTTTAGACAGAGCTATGGCTACACCTTC	CASSPSIFRQSYGYTF
TRBV19	TRBJ1-1	.	TRBD1	TGTGCCAGTACCTTCGGACAGGACACTGAAGCTTTCTTT	CASTFGQDTEAFF
TRBV29-1	TRBJ2-1	.	TRBD2	TGCAGCGGGGGACTAGCGGGGGGACTAGTGCAGTTCTTC	CSGGLAGGLVQFF
TRBV2	TRBJ1-6	many	.	TGTGCCAGCAGTGCTCACAGCCAACTTTATAATTCACCCCTCCACTTT	CASSAHSQLYNSPLHF
TRBV20-1	TRBJ1-2	few	.	TGCAGTGCCAAAACCAGAGGGGGATATGGCTACACCTTC	CSAKTRGGYGYTF
TRBV10-2	TRBJ1-3	few	.	TGCGCCAGCAGTAGGAATAGAGTAGACACCATATATTTT	CASSRNRVDTIYF
TRBV14	TRBJ1-1	.	TRBD1	TGTGCCAGCAGCCACCACTTGGGGACTAACAGGGGACGGAACACTGAAGCTTTCTTT	CASSHHLGTNRGRNTEAFF
TRBV20-1	TRBJ1-1	many	.	TGCAGTGCTAGAGATCCGCGGGGGGTAGGCACTGAAGCTTTCTTT	CSARDPRGVGTEAFF
TRBV28	TRBJ1-4	many	.	TGTGCCAGCAGCCTCTGGGACAATAACCCTAGGGGTAATGAAAAACTGTTTTTT	CASSLWDNNPRGNEKLFF
TRBV19	TRBJ1-1	.	.	TGTGCCAGTAGTGGTATATCGAACACTGAAGCTTTCTTT	CASSGISNTEAFF
TRBV6-1	TRBJ2-7	many	.	TGTGCCAGCAGTTCAGGGGAAAAGTACTTC	CASSSGEKYF
TRBV10-2	TRBJ1-2	.	.	TGCGCCAGCAGGGAGACAGCTAACTATGGCTACACCTTC	CASRETANYGYTF
TRBV3-1	TRBJ1-3	many	.	TGTGCCAGCAGCCAAGATAACAGGGGAAACACCATATATTTT	CASSQDNRGNTIYF
TRBV9	TRBJ1-1	few	.	TGTGCCAGCAGCGGTTCCGGGACGAACACTGAAGCTTTCTTT	CASSGSGTNTEAFF
TRBV7-9	TRBJ2-2	.	.	TGTGCCAGCAGACCGCGGAACACCGGGGAGCTGTTTTTT	CASRPRNTGELFF
TRBV4-3	TRBJ2-1	.	.	TGCGCCAGCAGCCCCCCCGTGCGGGGGCAGGGGGAGCAGTTCTTC	CASSPPVRGQGEQFF
TRBV7-9	TRBJ1-4	.	TRBD1	TGTGCCAGCAGCTTAAGGGACAGGGCTGAAAAACTGTTTTTT	CASSLRDRAEKLFF
TRBV20-1	TRBJ1-6	.	TRBD1	TGCAGTGCTTCCCGGGACAGCAATTCACCCCTCCACTTT	CSASRDSNSPLHF
TRBV6-2/TRBV6-3	TRBJ2-2	.	TRBD2	TGTGCCAGCAGTCCCCAGAGCGGGAGTTGGACCGGGGAGCTGTTTTTT	CASSPQSGSWTGELFF
TRBV5-1	TRBJ2-3	.	TRBD1	TGCGCCAGCAGCTGGGACAGGAAACCCACAGATACGCAGTATTTT	CASSWDRKPTDTQYF
TRBV5-1	TRBJ2-2	few	TRBD2	TGCGCCAGCAGCTTGGATCTTGTAGGGAGGGGCACCGGGGAGCTGTTTTTT	CASSLDLVGRGTGELFF